The 32 T cell receptor beta chains presented below share a single source sample, sequenced in a study of T-cell memory formation after mild COVID-19 (dated by TCRdb to 2020 to 2022). Receptor amplification or capture employed 5' RACE. Sequencing used an Illumina NovaSeq 6000. The public reads were run again by TCRdb, first through fastp at Q25 and then through MiXCR, and only productive beta chains were kept. When rows share a CDR3 protein, they turn into one entry using the most common DNA and genes. In this sample the table shows 90,000 to 130,000 distinct CDR3 sequences, 15% to 20% of which occur a single time. Approximately 5.1% of the sample comes from the top ten. The sample comprised PBMCs or a T cell subset sorted from them (not recorded which). The receptors stem from a young man who had mild COVID-19 (a few samples of this study predate the infection). The sample titles of this study are shuffled in the database, so cell type and time point are left out; the donor was told from shared clones.

This clonotype was observed at least ten times. The rearrangement uses TRBV29-1 and TRBJ2-3; D unresolved. The germline CDR1 and CDR2 sequences are SQVTM and ANQGSEA. Trimming took 1 base from V and 1 from J, leaving 9 bases between them. CDR3 size: 14 residues. CDR3 residues: CSVEAPSGTDTQYF. In nucleotides, the CDR3 is TGCAGCGTTGAAGCCCCGTCGGGCACAGATACGCAGTATTTT.

This clonotype was recorded a few times. The chain couples TRBV5-4 to TRBJ2-1, with 8 bases fitting TRBD2. Germline V gene sequence: CDR1 SGHNT, CDR2 YYREEE (reference sequence). The CDR3 runs to 15 residues. V was pared by 2 bases and J by 8 bases, with 9 bases of the junction left unmatched. The CDR3 nucleotides read TGTGCCAGCAGCTTTGCCGCGGGGGGCCGGGATGAGCAGTTCTTC. It codes for CASSFAAGGRDEQFF.

The chain is built from TRBV12-3 or TRBV12-4 and TRBJ1-5; D not resolved. This CDR3 comprises 13 residues. V lost 7 bases to trimming and J lost 0 bases, with 7 bases between them. CDR3 in DNA: TGTGCCAGCAATCAGCATAGCAATCAGCCCCAGCATTTT. Amino acid sequence: CASNQHSNQPQHF.

This clonotype is classed as medium-sized. The chain couples TRBV20-1 to TRBJ2-5, with D possibly being TRBD1 or TRBD2 (6 bases each). V was clipped by 3 bases and J by 3 bases, with 8 bases between them. CDR1 is DFQATT and CDR2 is SNEGSKA in the germline V gene (reference sequence). This CDR3 spans 12 amino acids. Here the CDR3 reads CSARGGEETQYF. DNA of the CDR3: TGCAGTGCTAGGGGGGGCGAAGAGACCCAGTACTTC.

This clonotype has a handful of counts. This chain links TRBV12-3 or TRBV12-4 with TRBJ1-2; 8 bases match TRBD1. The CDR3 is 13 residues long. J was trimmed by 8 bases and V by 6 bases; bases with no gene match: 8. The CDR3 region has the DNA TGTGCCAGCAGAGACTCAGGGGGCCGGGGCTACACCTTC. Its translation is CASRDSGGRGYTF.

The gene calls are TRBV7-6 and TRBJ2-5; a weak D match, TRBD1 (5 bases). This CDR3 spans 13 amino acids. With 1 base removed from V and 5 bases from J, the gap between germline ends came to 8 bases. Per germline, CDR1 SGHVS and CDR2 FNYEAQ. CDR3 nucleotides: TGTGCCAGCAGCTTAGGCAGGGTCGAGACCCAGTACTTC. Its protein product is CASSLGRVETQYF.

This clonotype was seen a few times. The V and J genes are TRBV29-1 and TRBJ1-2; D unresolved. The CDR3 runs to 13 residues. Germline V gives CDR1 SQVTM, CDR2 ANQGSEA. V was trimmed by 2 bases and J by 4 bases, leaving 11 bases between them. The DNA for the CDR3 is TGCAGCGTTGAAAGGATCAGAAGCTATGGCTACACCTTC. This encodes CSVERIRSYGYTF.

CDR3 in amino acids: CASSLPGLYRSTQYF. The CDR3 DNA follows: TGTGCCAGCAGCCTGCCGGGACTATATCGATCGACCCAGTACTTC. This chain connects TRBV7-6 to TRBJ2-5; 7 positions match TRBD2. V was pared by 5 bases and J by 7 bases, with 13 bases of the junction left unmatched. The CDR3 sequence is 15 residues long. Germline assignment: CDR1 SGHVS and CDR2 FNYEAQ.

The chain carries TRBV5-4 and TRBJ2-3; D tentatively reads TRBD1 or TRBD2 (5 bases each). Germline V gives CDR1 SGHNT, CDR2 YYREEE (reference sequence). V was pared by 0 bases and J by 10 bases, with 15 bases between. This CDR3 is built from 14 residues. The CDR3 region is CASSLDMGDGAQYF. The CDR3 DNA sequence: TGTGCCAGCAGCTTGGATATGGGGGACGGTGCGCAGTATTTT.

The J gene is TRBJ1-3, the V gene TRBV6-6; D remains unclear. Germline CDR1 MNHNY, CDR2 SVGAGI (reference sequence). The CDR3 has 15 residues. V dropped 2 bases and J dropped 0 bases, with 8 bases sitting between them. CDR3 in amino acids: CASSYEVYSGNTIYF. CDR3 nucleotides: TGTGCCAGCAGTTACGAGGTTTACTCTGGAAACACCATATATTTT.

The J gene is TRBJ2-7, the V gene TRBV20-1; D is uncertain. Trimming shortened V by 5 bases and J by 1 base, and 9 bases separated the two germline ends. Germline V lookup: CDR1 DFQATT, CDR2 SNEGSKA (reference sequence). The CDR3 has 12 amino acids. CDR3 coding DNA: TGCAGTGCTCGAAGCAGGTCCTACGAGCAGTACTTC. Translating gives CSARSRSYEQYF.

This clonotype was seen a few times. The V and J genes are TRBV2 and TRBJ1-2; 7 nucleotides agree with TRBD1. V lost 7 bases, J lost 5 bases, and 4 bases stayed unmatched. Germline CDR1 reads SNHLY; CDR2 reads FYNNEI. CDR3 length: 12 amino acids. CDR3 in amino acids: CASMRQGYGYTF. The DNA for the CDR3 is TGTGCCAGCATGAGACAGGGTTATGGCTACACCTTC.

This clonotype was seen a few times. The J gene is TRBJ1-1, the V gene TRBV4-2; 9 bases are a match to TRBD1. The germline gives CDR1 LGHNA, CDR2 YNFKEQ. The CDR3 spans 15 residues. V gave up 0 bases and J gave up 3 bases; unmatched junction bases: 2. CDR3 amino acids: CASSQEGTGYTEAFF. CDR3 nucleotide sequence: TGTGCCAGCAGCCAAGAGGGGACAGGGTACACTGAAGCTTTCTTT.

The rearrangement uses TRBV6-6 and TRBJ1-2, with D possibly being TRBD1 (5 bases). CDR1 is MNHNY, CDR2 SVGAGI, per germline (reference sequence). The CDR3 contains 14 residues. V gave up 4 bases and J gave up 8 bases, with 17 bases separating them. As DNA, the CDR3 is TGTGCCAGCAGTTCTGGGGGGTATTCGAGGGGCTACACCTTC. Residues: CASSSGGYSRGYTF.

The chain couples TRBV23-1 to TRBJ2-7; TRBD1 matches 10 bases. TRBV23-1 qualifies as an ORF whose function is uncertain. After removal of 6 bases from V and 3 bases from J, the junction contained 8 bases not matched to a gene. The CDR3 contains 15 residues. The DNA for the CDR3 is TGCGCCAGCAGATGGGACAGGGGAGATAACTACGAGCAGTACTTC. Translating it yields CASRWDRGDNYEQYF.

V usage is TRBV5-1 and J usage is TRBJ2-5, with D unresolved. The germline CDR1 and CDR2 sequences are SGHRS and YFSETQ. The CDR3 covers 13 residues. The germline V and J ends were trimmed by 0 bases and 5 bases, with 8 bases remaining between them. In DNA form, the CDR3 reads TGCGCCAGCAGCTTGGGGGTCGGGGAGACCCAGTACTTC. Its protein product is CASSLGVGETQYF.

Ten or more counts support this clonotype. The rearrangement uses TRBV5-1 and TRBJ2-3; D is possibly TRBD1 (5 bases). The CDR3 runs to 13 residues. V gave up 7 bases and J gave up 2 bases, with 11 bases separating them. Germline V lookup: CDR1 SGHRS, CDR2 YFSETQ. The CDR3, as DNA: TGCGCCAGCGGACATTTTTCCACAGATACGCAGTATTTT. Translating it yields CASGHFSTDTQYF.

This clonotype has a handful of counts. This chain connects TRBV5-1 to TRBJ1-6; weak D call: TRBD1 (5 bases). The CDR3 is made up of 14 amino acids. Trimming cost V 7 bases and J 9 bases, with 17 bases left between them. In germline, CDR1 is SGHRS, CDR2 YFSETQ. The CDR3 sequence is CASVEGEGSSPLHF. Here the CDR3 DNA reads TGCGCCAGCGTCGAAGGGGAGGGGAGTTCACCCCTCCACTTT.

There are a few counts of this clonotype. This chain connects TRBV7-2 to TRBJ2-3, with 8 bases aligning to TRBD1. Germline CDR1 reads SGHTA; CDR2 reads FQGNSA. Trimming took 5 bases from V and 7 from J; bases not matched to a gene: 8. The CDR3 length is 14 residues. The CDR3 DNA reads TGTGCCAGCAGCCCCCGGACAGGGTTTAATACGCAGTATTTT. It translates to CASSPRTGFNTQYF.

The CDR3 sequence is CASRLGGDIRTDTQYF. CDR3 nucleotide sequence: TGTGCCAGCAGGCTGGGCGGGGACATTCGCACAGATACGCAGTATTTT. V is TRBV7-8 and J is TRBJ2-3; D is possibly TRBD1 or TRBD2 (6 bases each). The CDR3 covers 16 residues. Germline V gene lookup returns CDR1 SGHVS and CDR2 FQNEAQ. V was shortened by 6 bases and J by 1 base, with 17 bases between the two germline ends.

This clonotype occurred many times. V and J are TRBV4-3 and TRBJ2-3; tentative D call: TRBD2 (6 bases). Trimming removed 0 bases from V and 1 base from J, with 14 bases in between. The CDR3 loop spans 17 amino acids. Germline assignment: CDR1 LGHNA and CDR2 YSLEER. The CDR3 is CASSQDPPGGGTDTQYF. CDR3 coding DNA: TGCGCCAGCAGCCAAGATCCACCCGGCGGGGGCACAGATACGCAGTATTTT.

This clonotype was recorded many times. V and J are TRBV4-2 and TRBJ2-1; 12 positions match TRBD2. The CDR3 covers 17 residues. Germline CDR1 reads LGHNA; CDR2 reads YNFKEQ. The V segment lost 1 base and the J segment 8 bases; nucleotides outside the gene matches: 9. The CDR3 DNA follows: TGTGCCAGCAGCCAAGTGATGGCTAGCGGGGGGGCGCATGAGCAGTTCTTC. Residues: CASSQVMASGGAHEQFF.

V and J are TRBV7-2 and TRBJ2-1; 9 bases map to TRBD2. V lost 4 bases and J lost 15; bases outside the gene matches: 16. The CDR3 is 15 amino acids. CDR1 is SGHTA, CDR2 FQGNSA, per germline. The CDR3 region has the DNA TGTGCCAGCAGCTCACAAAGGGGGCTAGCGGGGTCCCCGTTCTTC. Its translation: CASSSQRGLAGSPFF.

This clonotype showed up just a few times. The rearrangement links TRBV5-5 to TRBJ2-3; TRBD2 matches at 9 bases. CDR1 and CDR2 from the germline V gene are SGHKS and YYEKEE (reference sequence). The CDR3 is 15 residues long. After removal of 4 bases from V and 2 bases from J, the junction contained 5 bases not matched to a gene. CDR3 DNA sequence: TGTGCCAGCAGCCGCGGGGGGGTGAACACAGATACGCAGTATTTT. Amino acids: CASSRGGVNTDTQYF. Together with reference TRBV5-5 and TRBJ2-3, the CDR3 gives the full variable domain: DAGVTQSPTHLIKTRGQQVTLRCSPISGHKSVSWYQQVLGQGPQFIFQYYEKEERGRGNFPDRFSARQFPNYSSELNVNALLLGDSALYLCASSRGGVNTDTQYFGPGTRLTVL.

The J gene is TRBJ2-1, the V gene TRBV6-5; TRBD2 might be the D (5 bases). The CDR3 consists of 13 residues. Looked up from germline, CDR1 is MNHEY and CDR2 is SVGAGI. Trimming removed 5 bases at V and 3 bases at J, with 8 bases between. The CDR3 DNA reads as TGTGCCAGCAGTACCGGGATCTACAATGAGCAGTTCTTC. Protein: CASSTGIYNEQFF.

At least ten counts were recorded for this clonotype. J is TRBJ2-5 and V is TRBV7-3; 7 bases are a match to TRBD2. The CDR3 is made up of 14 amino acids. Germline V gene sequence: CDR1 SGHTA, CDR2 FQGTGA. The trim removed 4 bases at V and 4 bases at J, leaving 6 bases unmatched. In nucleotides, the CDR3 is TGTGCCAGCAGCTCCCCGACTAGCCCAGAGACCCAGTACTTC. This encodes CASSSPTSPETQYF.

The sample holds a few counts of this clonotype. This sequence joins TRBV5-1 and TRBJ2-1; 7 bases map to TRBD1. This CDR3 contains 14 residues. CDR1 and CDR2 from the germline V gene are SGHRS and YFSETQ. V trimming: 4 bases; J trimming: 5 bases; junction bases outside the gene matches: 6. CDR3 DNA: TGCGCCAGCAGCCCAGGGGACAGCCACAATGAGCAGTTCTTC. This encodes CASSPGDSHNEQFF.

A few counts support this clonotype. The rearrangement links TRBV3-1 to TRBJ1-1; the D is unclear. This CDR3 region has 13 residues. V was clipped by 1 base and J by 3 bases, with 6 bases between them. The V gene's germline CDR1 is LGHDT and CDR2 YNNKEL (reference sequence). The CDR3 region is CASSQVPDTEAFF. In DNA, the CDR3 is TGTGCCAGCAGCCAAGTCCCAGACACTGAAGCTTTCTTT.

This clonotype was seen more than once but under ten times. The CDR3 protein is CASSSNPTDKNEQFF. The CDR3 nucleotides are TGTGCCAGCAGCTCAAATCCAACAGACAAGAATGAGCAGTTCTTC. The V gene is TRBV9, the J gene TRBJ2-1; D remains ambiguous. V gave up 4 bases and J gave up 7 bases, with 18 bases separating them. The CDR3 contains 15 residues. CDR1 is SGDLS and CDR2 is YYNGEE in the germline V gene.

There are a few counts of this clonotype. In nucleotides, the CDR3 is TGCAGTGCTAGTCCTACTAGCGGGGGGGCCCATGAGCAGTTCTTC. The encoded protein is CSASPTSGGAHEQFF. This chain uses TRBV20-1 with TRBJ2-1, with 13 bases fitting TRBD2. The J segment lost 8 bases and the V segment lost 3 bases, leaving 7 bases of the junction unmatched. This CDR3 spans 15 amino acids. The V gene's germline CDR1 is DFQATT and CDR2 SNEGSKA (reference sequence).

This clonotype was recorded a few times. The chain links TRBV7-9 to TRBJ2-7; D could derive from TRBD1 or TRBD2 (5 bases each). Germline V gene sequence: CDR1 SEHNR, CDR2 FQNEAQ (reference sequence). CDR3 length equals 16 residues. Trimming stripped 3 bases from V and 0 bases from J, with 15 bases between. The CDR3 coding sequence is TGTGCCAGCAGCTTGTCTGGGGCGGCGGGCTCCTACGAGCAGTACTTC. Amino acids: CASSLSGAAGSYEQYF.

This clonotype was detected a few times. CDR3 region: CAWSAGRETQYF. The CDR3 nucleotides are TGTGCCTGGAGTGCAGGGAGGGAGACCCAGTACTTC. V usage is TRBV30 and J usage is TRBJ2-5, with a weak D call TRBD2 (6 bases). The germline V gene encodes CDR1 GTSNPN and CDR2 SVGIG (reference sequence). V was cut by 1 base and J by 5 bases, with 8 bases left in between. The CDR3 is 12 residues long.